The T cell receptor (beta chain) under discussion was sequenced for a study of siplizumab effects on memory and regulatory T cells. Germline V gene sequence: CDR1 MNHNS, CDR2 SASEGT. The V gene lost 4 bases and the J gene lost 0 bases, with 12 bases spanning the gap. There are 16 residues in the CDR3. This clone was detected a few times. The antigen is not known. Sequenced by immunoSEQ multiplex PCR; TCRdb stores in-frame clones only, minus some. The table has 15,000 to 20,000 clones, roughly 51% seen once. Coculture of the mixed lymphocyte reaction cells took place at 37 degrees C and lasted 6 days. This clonotype was obtained from a human donor in good health; the cells came from an allogeneic mixed lymphocyte reaction. V is TRBV6-1 and J is TRBJ1-4; D is uncertain. Sequencing was carried out using CFSE-low (dividing) CD4+ T cells sorted from an allogeneic mixed lymphocyte reaction. CDR3 amino acids: CASSGVISATNEKLFF. The DNA for the CDR3 is TGTGCCAGCAGTGGAGTTATTTCTGCAACTAATGAAAAACTGTTTTTT.